The rows below give T cell receptor beta chains drawn from one sample of a study of persistence of HIV-infected CD4 T cells. These receptors are not linked to any known antigen. The method was immunoSEQ multiplex PCR; TCRdb's version includes in-frame clones alone and lacks a portion of them. The sample consists of about 20,000 clones, approximately 65% of them appearing once. Sequencing was performed on CD4+ T cells sorted from PBMCs after roughly 17-hour stimulation, taken from a patient who received antiretroviral therapy. Source of these receptors: an adult woman with HIV who was CMV-seropositive. Both conserved end residues are part of each CDR3. The order of the fields is J gene, clone size, V gene, D gene, CDR3 DNA, CDR3 protein. A D gene is named only where the DNA matches it firmly. The size of a clone is reported for some rows only, either as once, few or many, or as a class for expanded clones.

j_call: TRBJ2-1; clone_size: .; v_call: TRBV18; d_call: .; cdr3_nt: TGTGCCAGCTCACCTCGAACAGGAGAGCAGTTCTTC; cdr3_aa: CASSPRTGEQFF
j_call: TRBJ1-2; clone_size: .; v_call: TRBV6-1; d_call: TRBD1; cdr3_nt: TGTGCCAGCAGTGTGGGACCGGGACAGGGATTTGCTGGCTACACCTTC; cdr3_aa: CASSVGPGQGFAGYTF
j_call: TRBJ1-4; clone_size: few; v_call: TRBV2; d_call: TRBD1; cdr3_nt: TGTGCCAGCAGAAGACAGGGGGTTAATGAAAAACTGTTTTTT; cdr3_aa: CASRRQGVNEKLFF
j_call: TRBJ1-1; clone_size: .; v_call: TRBV5-1; d_call: .; cdr3_nt: TGCGCCAGCAGCTCCAGGGTAGCTAACACTGAAGCTTTCTTT; cdr3_aa: CASSSRVANTEAFF
j_call: TRBJ2-5; clone_size: .; v_call: TRBV30; d_call: .; cdr3_nt: TGTGCCTGGAGCTTAAAGTCCTCCGGAGGGCAAGAGACCCAGTACTTC; cdr3_aa: CAWSLKSSGGQETQYF
j_call: TRBJ2-2; clone_size: .; v_call: TRBV19; d_call: TRBD1; cdr3_nt: TGTGCCAGTAGTCCTATCTCCGGGACAGGGGGGACCGGGGAGCTGTTTTTT; cdr3_aa: CASSPISGTGGTGELFF
j_call: TRBJ1-6; clone_size: .; v_call: TRBV27; d_call: TRBD1; cdr3_nt: TGTGCCAGCAGTTGGACAGGGGACCCGAATTCACCCCTCCACTTT; cdr3_aa: CASSWTGDPNSPLHF
j_call: TRBJ1-1; clone_size: .; v_call: TRBV19; d_call: .; cdr3_nt: TGTGCCAGTAGTATTCGGGGAACTGAAGCTTTCTTT; cdr3_aa: CASSIRGTEAFF
j_call: TRBJ2-1; clone_size: .; v_call: TRBV6-6; d_call: .; cdr3_nt: TGTGCCAGCAGTTACTCGCCCGGACAGACGAGGCAGTTCTTC; cdr3_aa: CASSYSPGQTRQFF
j_call: TRBJ1-6; clone_size: large; v_call: TRBV6-1; d_call: .; cdr3_nt: TGTGCCAGCAGTGAAGATAGACAGAGAGATTCACCCCTCCACTTT; cdr3_aa: CASSEDRQRDSPLHF
j_call: TRBJ1-2; clone_size: .; v_call: TRBV2; d_call: TRBD1; cdr3_nt: TGTGCCGACTTACCGGGACAGGGGAGTATTAGGGACTATGGCTACACCTTC; cdr3_aa: CADLPGQGSIRDYGYTF
j_call: TRBJ1-5; clone_size: few; v_call: TRBV30; d_call: .; cdr3_nt: TGTGCCTGGAGCGGGGACCGGCGGGGGCCCCAGCATTTT; cdr3_aa: CAWSGDRRGPQHF
j_call: TRBJ2-1; clone_size: once; v_call: TRBV5-1; d_call: .; cdr3_nt: TGCGCCAGCAGCTTGCCCTCAGGTGAGCAGTTCTTC; cdr3_aa: CASSLPSGEQFF
j_call: TRBJ2-7; clone_size: .; v_call: TRBV15; d_call: .; cdr3_nt: TGTGCCACCAGCAGAAAGAGCGAGAAGACAAGCTCCTACGAGCAGTACTTC; cdr3_aa: CATSRKSEKTSSYEQYF
j_call: TRBJ2-5; clone_size: .; v_call: TRBV5-1; d_call: .; cdr3_nt: TGCGCCAGCAGCTTGGTTTTAGGGGGGCAAGAGACCCAGTACTTC; cdr3_aa: CASSLVLGGQETQYF
j_call: TRBJ2-2; clone_size: .; v_call: TRBV9; d_call: .; cdr3_nt: TGTGCCAGCAGCGTAGGCGGGGGCAACACCGGGGAGCTGTTTTTT; cdr3_aa: CASSVGGGNTGELFF
j_call: TRBJ2-1; clone_size: few; v_call: TRBV24-1; d_call: TRBD1; cdr3_nt: TGTGCCACCAGTGATCGGGGACAGTTCTACAATGAGCAGTTCTTC; cdr3_aa: CATSDRGQFYNEQFF
j_call: TRBJ2-2; clone_size: medium-sized; v_call: TRBV5-4; d_call: .; cdr3_nt: TGTGCCAGCAGCCGCCGGGACCACAACACCGGGGAGCTGTTTTTT; cdr3_aa: CASSRRDHNTGELFF
j_call: TRBJ1-1; clone_size: few; v_call: TRBV29-1; d_call: TRBD1; cdr3_nt: TGCAGCGCCGCGACAGGGCTGAACACTGAAGCTTTCTTT; cdr3_aa: CSAATGLNTEAFF
j_call: TRBJ2-2; clone_size: .; v_call: TRBV5-1; d_call: .; cdr3_nt: TGCGCCAGCAGCTTGTTAGGACAAGGGAACACCGGGGAGCTGTTTTTT; cdr3_aa: CASSLLGQGNTGELFF
j_call: TRBJ1-1; clone_size: few; v_call: TRBV10-1; d_call: .; cdr3_nt: TGCGCCAGCAGTGGGACAAGCGTCACTGAAGCTTTCTTT; cdr3_aa: CASSGTSVTEAFF
j_call: TRBJ2-7; clone_size: .; v_call: TRBV11-3; d_call: .; cdr3_nt: TGTGCCAGCAGCTTACAACGAGGGGGGGGCGACTACGAGCAGTACTTC; cdr3_aa: CASSLQRGGGDYEQYF
j_call: TRBJ2-2; clone_size: .; v_call: TRBV19; d_call: TRBD1; cdr3_nt: TGTGCCAGTACCATTCAAGGGTGGGACAGGGGGACCGGGGAGCTGTTTTTT; cdr3_aa: CASTIQGWDRGTGELFF
j_call: TRBJ1-2; clone_size: .; v_call: TRBV10-3; d_call: .; cdr3_nt: TGTGCCATCAGTGGAACAGGGATAGATGGCTACACCTTC; cdr3_aa: CAISGTGIDGYTF
j_call: TRBJ2-7; clone_size: .; v_call: TRBV5-6; d_call: TRBD1; cdr3_nt: TGTGCCAGCAGCCTCTTGGACAGGGTCGACTACGAGCAGTACTTC; cdr3_aa: CASSLLDRVDYEQYF
j_call: TRBJ1-1; clone_size: .; v_call: TRBV3-1/TRBV3-2; d_call: TRBD1; cdr3_nt: TGTGCCAGCAGCAGGGGGCGGGGAGCTTTCTTT; cdr3_aa: CASSRGRGAFF
j_call: TRBJ1-1; clone_size: .; v_call: TRBV10-3; d_call: TRBD1; cdr3_nt: TGTGCCATCACCCCCGGGACAGGGGTATCTATGAACACTGAAGCTTTCTTT; cdr3_aa: CAITPGTGVSMNTEAFF
j_call: TRBJ1-4; clone_size: .; v_call: TRBV7-8; d_call: .; cdr3_nt: TGTGCCAGCAGCCCGAGGACACTCCTCGTCGAGGGCTCTAATGAAAAACTGTTTTTT; cdr3_aa: CASSPRTLLVEGSNEKLFF
j_call: TRBJ1-1; clone_size: .; v_call: TRBV25-1; d_call: TRBD1; cdr3_nt: TGTGCCAGCCACCCAGGGGGACAGACTGAAGCTTTCTTT; cdr3_aa: CASHPGGQTEAFF
j_call: TRBJ2-5; clone_size: .; v_call: TRBV2; d_call: TRBD2; cdr3_nt: TGTGCCAGCAGTGCTAGCGGGGCGAGCCAAGAGACCCAGTACTTC; cdr3_aa: CASSASGASQETQYF
j_call: TRBJ2-1; clone_size: .; v_call: TRBV7-3; d_call: .; cdr3_nt: TGTGCCAGCAGCTTAAGTATCCTAGGCTCCTACAATGAGCAGTTCTTC; cdr3_aa: CASSLSILGSYNEQFF
j_call: TRBJ1-1; clone_size: .; v_call: TRBV9; d_call: .; cdr3_nt: TGTGCCAGCAGCCCCTCCGGAGGAGGAGGCACTGAAGCTTTCTTT; cdr3_aa: CASSPSGGGGTEAFF
j_call: TRBJ2-3; clone_size: .; v_call: TRBV19; d_call: TRBD1; cdr3_nt: TGTGCCAGTAGTTTCGACAGGGGGAGCACAGATACGCAGTATTTT; cdr3_aa: CASSFDRGSTDTQYF
j_call: TRBJ2-6; clone_size: .; v_call: TRBV30; d_call: TRBD2; cdr3_nt: TGTGCGTCCGGGGGGGATTTCTCTGGGGCCAACGTCCTGACTTTC; cdr3_aa: CASGGDFSGANVLTF
j_call: TRBJ2-7; clone_size: .; v_call: TRBV2; d_call: .; cdr3_nt: TGTGCCAGCTGCGGCAGCCGGTACGAGCAGTACTTC; cdr3_aa: CASCGSRYEQYF
j_call: TRBJ2-5; clone_size: few; v_call: TRBV5-4; d_call: .; cdr3_nt: TGTGCCAGCAAAGAAAAGGGGGGGCGGATCGAGACCCAGTACTTC; cdr3_aa: CASKEKGGRIETQYF
j_call: TRBJ1-2; clone_size: few; v_call: TRBV5-4; d_call: .; cdr3_nt: TGTGCCAGCAGCCTGGACCTTGCGGGAGGCTACACCTTC; cdr3_aa: CASSLDLAGGYTF
j_call: TRBJ2-5; clone_size: .; v_call: TRBV10-3; d_call: TRBD2; cdr3_nt: TGTGCCATCCGGGGGGGGGCCGCACAAGAGACCCAGTACTTC; cdr3_aa: CAIRGGAAQETQYF